What follows are 27 T cell receptor beta chains derived from one specimen sequenced in a study of blood T cells in healthy people across ages. It was with a sample-barcoded 5' primer and a J-beta primer mix that a second PCR of about 6 to 12 cycles was run. TCRdb reprocessed the 5' RACE reads with MiXCR, giving one entry per CDR3 protein. The table shows 600,000 or so distinct CDR3 sequences, with approximately 30% occurring only once. Sequencing used blood. The receptors shown here come from an elderly woman in good health.

About this clonotype itself: This sequence may be a read error, since a much larger clone differs from it by one base. The rearrangement links TRBV7-2 to TRBJ2-4, with D uncertain. Between the trimmed V and J ends, which lost 1 base and 13 bases, there was a span of 11 bases. From germline, CDR1 is SGHTA and CDR2 FQGNSA. The CDR3 covers 12 residues. The CDR3 nucleotides read TGTGCCAGCAGCTTAGACTTCAATGAGCAGTACTTC. Translation gives CASSLDFNEQYF.

As to this clonotype: It may be a read error: a sequence one base away is much more abundant. V gene TRBV20-1 combines with J gene TRBJ1-2, with 9 positions matching TRBD1. Per the germline V gene, CDR1 is DFQATT and CDR2 is SNEGSKA (reference sequence). V trimming: 2 bases; J trimming: 5 bases; junction bases outside the gene matches: 9. CDR3 size: 15 residues. The CDR3, as DNA: TGCAGTGCTAGACCGCCGGGACAGGGTTGTTATGGCTACACCTTC. Amino acids: CSARPPGQGCYGYTF.

This clonotype has ten or more counts. This chain joins TRBV7-9 and TRBJ2-7, with D possibly being TRBD1 or TRBD2 (5 bases each). This CDR3 has 17 amino acids. Germline V gives CDR1 SEHNR, CDR2 FQNEAQ (reference sequence). V lost 5 bases to trimming and J lost 3 bases, with 23 bases between them. Here the CDR3 reads CASSRPPVGTGNYEQYF. DNA of the CDR3: TGTGCCAGCAGCCGACCCCCCGTCGGGACGGGGAACTACGAGCAGTACTTC. The full variable domain, completed using reference TRBV7-9 and TRBJ2-7, is DTGVSQNPRHKITKRGQNVTFRCDPISEHNRLYWYRQTLGQGPEFLTYFQNEAQLEKSRLLSDRFSAERPKGSFSTLEIQRTEQGDSAMYLCASSRPPVGTGNYEQYFGPGTRLTVT.

Turning to this clonotype: A much larger clonotype is one base distant, so this may be a read error. Lacking the conserved final phenylalanine or tryptophan, this CDR3 likely reflects a read error. The chain employs TRBV4-2 and TRBJ1-5; 8 bases are a match to TRBD1. The germline CDR1 and CDR2 sequences are LGHNA and YNFKEQ. Unmatched junction bases numbered 7, after V lost 0 bases and J lost 6 bases. This CDR3 comprises 16 residues. In DNA form, the CDR3 reads TGTGCCAGCAGCCAAGATGGCAGGGGGCGCGGTCAGCCCCAGCATTTG. It yields the protein CASSQDGRGRGQPQHL.

The table lists this clonotype with many counts. The J gene is TRBJ1-1, the V gene TRBV20-1, with D perhaps TRBD1 (6 bases). Trimming left V 4 bases short and J 0 bases short, with 12 bases between. Germline V gene data show CDR1 as DFQATT and CDR2 as SNEGSKA (reference sequence). CDR3 size: 14 residues. DNA for the CDR3: TGCAGTGCTACCAGGGGTCCAGTGAACACTGAAGCTTTCTTT. Translated, it gives CSATRGPVNTEAFF.

This clonotype has ten or more counts. V is TRBV7-6 and J is TRBJ2-4, with 10 bases fitting TRBD1. J was trimmed by 8 bases and V by 6 bases; bases with no gene match: 13. The CDR3 is made up of 16 amino acids. Germline V gene lookup returns CDR1 SGHVS and CDR2 FNYEAQ. For the CDR3, the DNA is TGTGCCAGCAGTTCCGGCCCGTGGACAGGGGGGCACATTCAGTACTTC. Protein: CASSSGPWTGGHIQYF.

Ten or more counts support this clonotype. The genes are TRBV20-1 and TRBJ2-5; the match to TRBD1 covers 10 bases. The CDR3 is made up of 13 amino acids. CDR1 is DFQATT, CDR2 SNEGSKA, per germline (reference sequence). V was pared by 5 bases and J by 3 bases, with 3 bases of the junction left unmatched. The CDR3: CSASGTGEETQYF. In DNA form, the CDR3 reads TGCAGTGCTTCCGGGACAGGGGAAGAGACCCAGTACTTC.

The rearrangement uses TRBV5-1 and TRBJ1-4; maybe TRBD1 (6 bases). The V end lost 5 bases, the J end lost 7 bases, and 21 bases lay between the germline ends. Germline V gene lookup returns CDR1 SGHRS and CDR2 YFSETQ. This CDR3 has 16 residues. CDR3 loop: CASSPERGAIPEKLFF. DNA for the CDR3: TGCGCCAGCAGTCCTGAGCGGGGGGCTATTCCTGAAAAACTGTTTTTT.

This chain uses TRBV7-9 with TRBJ2-3, with TRBD2 identical over 12 bases. The CDR3 extends over 18 amino acids. Germline CDR1 and CDR2: SEHNR and FQNEAQ (reference sequence). V was clipped by 5 bases and J by 5 bases; unmatched bases: 14. This CDR3 is CASSPEPTSGGSEDTQYF. The CDR3 DNA reads as TGTGCCAGCAGCCCGGAACCGACTAGCGGGGGCTCCGAAGATACGCAGTATTTT.

The V and J genes are TRBV10-3 and TRBJ1-1; weak D call: TRBD1 (5 bases). V was cut by 7 bases and J by 12 bases, with 18 bases left in between. The CDR3 covers 12 residues. Germline V lookup: CDR1 ENHRY, CDR2 SYGVKD. The CDR3 DNA reads TGTGCCATCACCGACTTGCAGGGCAGCCCTTTCTTT. As protein: CAITDLQGSPFF.

The chain uses TRBV6-5 and TRBJ1-2; no reliable D call. CDR3 length: 13 residues. Germline V gene sequence: CDR1 MNHEY, CDR2 SVGAGI. Trimming took off 2 bases at V and 6 bases at J, with 10 bases between the two ends. The CDR3 DNA reads TGTGCCAGCAGTTACCTCGAGCGGGATGGCTACACCTTC. This encodes CASSYLERDGYTF.

A note on this clonotype: Mismatch with germline at one junction end may stem from a read error. This chain uses TRBV3-1 with TRBJ1-5; D might be TRBD1 (6 bases). This CDR3 spans 15 amino acids. The V gene's germline CDR1 is LGHDT and CDR2 YNNKEL (reference sequence). CDR3 nucleotides: TGTGCCAACAGCCCGGACGGACAGTACAATCAGCCCCAGCATTTT. This translates into CANSPDGQYNQPQHF.

In this sample, this clonotype turned up many times. The rearrangement joins TRBV7-9 to TRBJ1-1; weak D call: TRBD1 (6 bases). This CDR3 has 15 residues. Trimming cost V 0 bases and J 5 bases, with 13 bases left between them. Per germline, CDR1 SEHNR and CDR2 FQNEAQ (reference sequence). CDR3 coding DNA: TGTGCCAGCAGCTTAGCGCAATGGGGGCTTACTGAAGCTTTCTTT. It yields the protein CASSLAQWGLTEAFF.

Notes on this clonotype: A much more abundant neighbour one base away suggests this may be a read error. This chain uses TRBV20-1 with TRBJ2-5; the match to TRBD1 covers 9 bases. V gave up 5 bases and J gave up 11 bases; unmatched junction bases: 15. The CDR3 has 14 residues. The germline V gene has CDR1 DFQATT and CDR2 SNEGSKA (reference sequence). This CDR3 reads CSAEPGTGIDEQYF. The CDR3 DNA follows: TGCAGTGCTGAACCCGGGACAGGGATCGATGAGCAGTACTTC.

There are many counts of this clonotype. The chain links TRBV4-1 to TRBJ2-7; TRBD1 agrees at 8 bases. Germline CDR1 reads MGHRA; CDR2 reads YSYEKL. The CDR3 contains 17 residues. The V and J ends lost 1 base and 4 bases, in that order; junction bases with no gene match: 12. This CDR3 is CASSQGRVGQGSYEQYF. CDR3 sequence (DNA): TGCGCCAGCAGCCAAGGGAGGGTAGGACAGGGAAGTTACGAGCAGTACTTC.

This clonotype was recorded many times. This chain links TRBV12-3 or TRBV12-4 with TRBJ2-4, with D perhaps matching TRBD2 (5 bases). V lost 2 bases to trimming and J lost 2 bases, with 10 bases between them. The CDR3 consists of 15 residues. CDR3 protein: CASSLLVGTKNIQYF. DNA of the CDR3: TGTGCCAGCAGTTTACTAGTCGGGACCAAAAACATTCAGTACTTC.

This chain connects TRBV29-1 to TRBJ2-7; D is ambiguous. Deletions cut 7 bases from V and 0 bases from J, with 16 bases between. Germline V gives CDR1 SQVTM, CDR2 ANQGSEA. CDR3 length: 14 residues. The CDR3 here is CSAVPASYSYEQYF. CDR3 sequence (DNA): TGCAGCGCCGTGCCGGCAAGTTACTCCTACGAGCAGTACTTC.

This clonotype occurred many times. The chain links TRBV3-1 to TRBJ1-2, with a weak D call TRBD1 (6 bases). The CDR3 has 15 amino acids. Germline assignment: CDR1 LGHDT and CDR2 YNNKEL (reference sequence). V dropped 0 bases and J dropped 7 bases, with 15 bases sitting between them. CDR3 loop: CASSQEAGGGRGYTF. The DNA of the CDR3 is TGTGCCAGCAGCCAAGAGGCGGGCGGGGGCCGTGGCTACACCTTC. The complete variable domain, with remaining parts taken from reference TRBV3-1 and TRBJ1-2, reads DTAVSQTPKYLVTQMGNDKSIKCEQNLGHDTMYWYKQDSKKFLKIMFSYNNKELIINETVPNRFSPKSPDKAHLNLHINSLELGDSAVYFCASSQEAGGGRGYTFGSGTRLTVV.

This clonotype occurred many times. This chain links TRBV6-1 with TRBJ2-5; tentatively, D is TRBD1 or TRBD2 (5 bases each). The CDR3 spans 16 residues. Germline V gene data show CDR1 as MNHNS and CDR2 as SASEGT. V lost 4 bases to trimming and J lost 5 bases, with 20 bases between them. CDR3 residues: CASSVGSLTEGETQYF. The CDR3 bases are TGTGCCAGCAGTGTGGGCTCGTTAACAGAGGGGGAGACCCAGTACTTC.

On this clonotype: This sequence may be a read error, since a much larger clone differs from it by one base. The chain has TRBV6-1 and TRBJ2-7; tentatively, D is TRBD1 (5 bases). Germline CDR1 MNHNS, CDR2 SASEGT. The CDR3 sequence is 12 residues long. The CDR3 here is CTSTDSSYEQYF. CDR3 nucleotides: TGTACCAGCACCGACAGTTCCTACGAGCAGTACTTC.

This clonotype was found many times. The chain is built from TRBV10-3 and TRBJ1-2, with D unresolved. This CDR3 is built from 13 residues. Germline CDR1 ENHRY, CDR2 SYGVKD. The ends were cut back, 4 bases at V and 8 bases at J, with 14 bases in the middle. The CDR3: CAISADGLRGYTF. The CDR3, as DNA: TGTGCCATCAGTGCGGATGGCCTACGGGGCTACACCTTC.

This clonotype was observed a single time. The rearrangement uses TRBV28 and TRBJ2-5; 7 nucleotides match TRBD1. The CDR3 runs 13 residues. The V and J ends lost 6 bases and 11 bases, in that order; junction bases with no gene match: 12. The germline V gene has CDR1 MDHEN and CDR2 SYDVKM. In DNA, the CDR3 is TGTGCCAGCAGGCCGCTCATCCAGGGGGAGCAGTACTTC. It codes for CASRPLIQGEQYF.

This clonotype was recorded at least ten times. V and J are TRBV6-6 and TRBJ2-7; D is uncertain. Trimming shortened V by 10 bases and J by 4 bases, and 11 bases separated the two germline ends. Germline CDR1 and CDR2: MNHNY and SVGAGI (reference sequence). The CDR3 loop spans 11 amino acids. The CDR3 loop is CATTIGYEQYF. The CDR3 nucleotides read TGTGCCACCACCATTGGGTACGAGCAGTACTTC.

The chain has TRBV7-9 and TRBJ2-5; 8 nucleotides agree with TRBD1. CDR1 is SEHNR and CDR2 is FQNEAQ in the germline V gene (reference sequence). The CDR3 loop spans 13 amino acids. V trimming: 8 bases; J trimming: 0 bases; junction bases outside the gene matches: 2. The CDR3 coding sequence is TGTGCCAGCTTGGGACAGGACCAAGAGACCCAGTACTTC. It translates to CASLGQDQETQYF.

This clonotype was seen repeatedly, ten times or more. This chain connects TRBV5-1 to TRBJ1-4; D might be TRBD1 (5 bases). V lost 4 bases to trimming and J lost 6 bases, with 19 bases between them. The CDR3 consists of 16 residues. Per germline, CDR1 SGHRS and CDR2 YFSETQ. Written as DNA, the CDR3 is TGCGCCAGCAGCATCCGGGACCCGGGGGAAGATGAAAAACTGTTTTTT. Translated, it gives CASSIRDPGEDEKLFF.

This clonotype came up many times. The genes are TRBV7-2 and TRBJ1-5; 7 nucleotides line up with TRBD1. V shed 1 base, J shed 6 bases, and the junction held 9 bases outside the gene matches. CDR1 and CDR2 (germline): SGHTA, FQGNSA. This CDR3 has 16 amino acids. CDR3 sequence: CASSLDHYRGSQPQHF. CDR3 coding DNA: TGTGCCAGCAGCTTAGATCACTACAGGGGAAGTCAGCCCCAGCATTTT.

This chain joins TRBV20-1 and TRBJ2-3; 8 bases align to TRBD2. CDR1 DFQATT and CDR2 SNEGSKA come from the germline V gene (reference sequence). With 6 bases clipped from V and 4 bases from J, the junction kept 9 bases outside the gene matches. The CDR3 covers 14 residues. CDR3: CSAGSAGASDTQYF. The CDR3 coding sequence is TGCAGTGCCGGTTCAGCGGGGGCATCAGATACGCAGTATTTT.